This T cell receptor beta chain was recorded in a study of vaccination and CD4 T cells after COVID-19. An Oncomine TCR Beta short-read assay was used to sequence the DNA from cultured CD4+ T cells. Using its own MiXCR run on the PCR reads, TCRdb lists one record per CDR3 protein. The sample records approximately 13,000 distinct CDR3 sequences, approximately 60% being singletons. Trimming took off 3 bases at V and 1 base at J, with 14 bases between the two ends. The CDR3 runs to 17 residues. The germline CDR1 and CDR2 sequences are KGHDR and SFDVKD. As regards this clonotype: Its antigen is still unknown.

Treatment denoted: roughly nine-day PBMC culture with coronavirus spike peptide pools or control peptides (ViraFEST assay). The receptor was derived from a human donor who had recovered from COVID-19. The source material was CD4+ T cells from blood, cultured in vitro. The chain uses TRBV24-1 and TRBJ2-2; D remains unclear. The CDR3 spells CATSDPSLSGNTGELFF. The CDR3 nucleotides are TGTGCCACCAGTGATCCGAGTCTGTCCGGGAACACCGGGGAGCTGTTTTTT.